The entry below describes one T cell receptor beta chain. What it binds is not known. The donor population consisted of healthy HIV-negative adults with no recent acute infections or vaccinations. The CDR3 consists of 16 residues. The V and J ends lost 1 base and 2 bases respectively, with 13 bases between them. The germline V gene encodes CDR1 SGHKS and CDR2 YYEKEE (reference sequence). At a deep level, the assay was run. Assay: immunoSEQ multiplex PCR; the TCRdb copy retains only in-frame clones and omits some. The table includes some 1.4 million clones, roughly 97% detected once. This entry belongs to a study of shared clonotypes between healthy human individuals. Whole-study findings and limits: Genetic and exposure-history diversity was limited by the few donors. Clonotypes which were not shared had lower generation probabilities than clonotypes that all four donors shared.

The chain carries TRBV5-5 and TRBJ1-3, with D unresolved. The specimen sequenced was naive CD4+ T cells sorted from blood. As for subset: CD45RA+ positively selected. This TCR was recovered from a man aged 25 to 40 in good health. DNA for the CDR3: TGTGCCAGCAGCTTGAGGCAGGTCGGGACTGGAAACACCATATATTTT. Amino acids: CASSLRQVGTGNTIYF.